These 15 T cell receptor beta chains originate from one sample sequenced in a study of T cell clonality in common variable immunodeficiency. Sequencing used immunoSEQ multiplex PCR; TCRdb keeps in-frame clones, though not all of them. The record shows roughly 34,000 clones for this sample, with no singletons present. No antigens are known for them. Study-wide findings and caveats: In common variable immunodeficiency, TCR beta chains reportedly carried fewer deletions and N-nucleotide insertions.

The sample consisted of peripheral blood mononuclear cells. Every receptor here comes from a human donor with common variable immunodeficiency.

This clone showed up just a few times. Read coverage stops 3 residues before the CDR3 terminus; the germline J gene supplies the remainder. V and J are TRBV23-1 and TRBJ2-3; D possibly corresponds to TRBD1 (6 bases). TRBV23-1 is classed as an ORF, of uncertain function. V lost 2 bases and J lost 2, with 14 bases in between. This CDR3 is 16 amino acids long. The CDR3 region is CASSQTQTGITDTQYF. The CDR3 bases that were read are TGCGCCAGCAGTCAAACACAGACAGGCATCACAGATACG.

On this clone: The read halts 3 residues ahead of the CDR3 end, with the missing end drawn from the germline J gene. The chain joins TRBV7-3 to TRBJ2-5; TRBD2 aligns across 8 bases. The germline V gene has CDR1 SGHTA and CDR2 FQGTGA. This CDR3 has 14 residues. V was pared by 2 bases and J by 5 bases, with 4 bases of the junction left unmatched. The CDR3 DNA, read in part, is TGTGCCAGCAGCTTAGTGGGACTAGAGGAGACC. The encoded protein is CASSLVGLEET. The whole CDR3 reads CASSLVGLEETQYF.

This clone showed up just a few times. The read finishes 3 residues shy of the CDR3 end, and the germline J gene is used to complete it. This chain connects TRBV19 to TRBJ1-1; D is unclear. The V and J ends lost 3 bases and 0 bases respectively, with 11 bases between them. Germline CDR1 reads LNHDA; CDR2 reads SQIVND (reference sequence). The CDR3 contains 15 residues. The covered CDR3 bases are TGTGCCAGTAGTATGATGGCAACTATGAACACTGAA. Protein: CASSMMATMNTE. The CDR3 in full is CASSMMATMNTEAFF.

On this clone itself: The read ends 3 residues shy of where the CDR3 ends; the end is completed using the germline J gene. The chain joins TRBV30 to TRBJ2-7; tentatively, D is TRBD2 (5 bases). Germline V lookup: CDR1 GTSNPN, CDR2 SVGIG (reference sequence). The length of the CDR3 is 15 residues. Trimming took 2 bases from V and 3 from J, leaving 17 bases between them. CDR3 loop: CAWSPPGAGLYEQYF. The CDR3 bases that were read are TGTGCCTGGAGTCCGCCCGGTGCGGGTCTCTACGAG.

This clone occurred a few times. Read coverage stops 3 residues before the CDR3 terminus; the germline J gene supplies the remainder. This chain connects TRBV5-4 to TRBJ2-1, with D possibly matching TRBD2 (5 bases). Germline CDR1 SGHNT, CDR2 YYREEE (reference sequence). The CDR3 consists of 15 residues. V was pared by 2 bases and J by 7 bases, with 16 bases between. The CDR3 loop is CASSFTRGEGNEQFF. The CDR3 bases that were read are TGTGCCAGCAGCTTCACCCGGGGAGAGGGAAATGAG.

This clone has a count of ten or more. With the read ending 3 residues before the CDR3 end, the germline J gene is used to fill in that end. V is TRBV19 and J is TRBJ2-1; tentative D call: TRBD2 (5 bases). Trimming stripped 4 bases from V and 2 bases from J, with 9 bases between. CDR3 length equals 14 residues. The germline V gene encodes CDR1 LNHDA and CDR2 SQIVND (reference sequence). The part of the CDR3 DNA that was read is TGTGCCAGTAGTAGCGGGTATACCTACAATGAG. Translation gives CASSSGYTYNE. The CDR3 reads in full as CASSSGYTYNEQFF.

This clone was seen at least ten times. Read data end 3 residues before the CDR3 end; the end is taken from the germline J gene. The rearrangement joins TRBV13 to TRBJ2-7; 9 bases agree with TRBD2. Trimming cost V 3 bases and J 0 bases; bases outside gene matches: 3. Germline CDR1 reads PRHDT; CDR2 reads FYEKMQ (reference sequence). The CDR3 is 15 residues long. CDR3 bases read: TGTGCCAGCAGCTTTAGCGGGAGAGTCTCCTACGAG. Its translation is CASSFSGRVSYE. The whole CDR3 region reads CASSFSGRVSYEQYF.

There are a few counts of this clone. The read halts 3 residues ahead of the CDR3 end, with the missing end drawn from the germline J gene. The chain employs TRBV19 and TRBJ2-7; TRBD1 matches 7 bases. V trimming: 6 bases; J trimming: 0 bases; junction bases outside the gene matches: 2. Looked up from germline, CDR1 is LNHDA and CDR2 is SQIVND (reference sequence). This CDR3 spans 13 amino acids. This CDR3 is CASRRTGSYEQYF. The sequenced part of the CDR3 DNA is TGTGCCAGTAGACGGACAGGCTCCTACGAG.

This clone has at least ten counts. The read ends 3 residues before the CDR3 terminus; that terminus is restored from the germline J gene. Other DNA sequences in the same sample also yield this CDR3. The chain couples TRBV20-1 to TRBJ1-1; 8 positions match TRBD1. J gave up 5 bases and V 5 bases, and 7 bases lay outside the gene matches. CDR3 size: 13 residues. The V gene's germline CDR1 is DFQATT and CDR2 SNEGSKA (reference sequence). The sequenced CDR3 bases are TGCAGTGCTCCCGACAGGGGTCGGACTGAA. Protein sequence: CSAPDRGRTE. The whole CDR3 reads CSAPDRGRTEAFF.

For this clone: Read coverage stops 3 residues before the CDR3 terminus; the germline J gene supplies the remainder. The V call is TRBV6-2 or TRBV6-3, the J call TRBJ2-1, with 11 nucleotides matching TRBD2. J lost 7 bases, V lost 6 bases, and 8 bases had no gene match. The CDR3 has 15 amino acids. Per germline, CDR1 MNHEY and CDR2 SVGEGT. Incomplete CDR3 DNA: TGTGCCAGCAGATATACACTAGCGGGGGAAAATGAG. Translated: CASRYTLAGENE. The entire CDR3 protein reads CASRYTLAGENEQFF.

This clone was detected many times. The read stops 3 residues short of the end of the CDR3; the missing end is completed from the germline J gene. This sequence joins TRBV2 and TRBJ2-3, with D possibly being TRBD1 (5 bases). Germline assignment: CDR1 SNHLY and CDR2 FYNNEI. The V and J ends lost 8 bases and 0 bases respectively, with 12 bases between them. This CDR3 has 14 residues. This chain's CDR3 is CASGWGGSTDTQYF. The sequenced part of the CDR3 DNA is TGTGCCAGCGGATGGGGCGGTAGCACAGATACG.

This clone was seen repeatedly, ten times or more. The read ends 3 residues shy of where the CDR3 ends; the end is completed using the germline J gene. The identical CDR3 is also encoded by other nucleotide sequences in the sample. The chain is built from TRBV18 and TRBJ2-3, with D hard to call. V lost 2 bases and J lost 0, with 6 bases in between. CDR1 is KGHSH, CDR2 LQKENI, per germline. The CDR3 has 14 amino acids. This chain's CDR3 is CASSPATSTDTQYF. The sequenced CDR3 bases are TGTGCCAGCTCACCAGCCACTAGCACAGATACG. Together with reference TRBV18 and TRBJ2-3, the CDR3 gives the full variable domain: NAGVMQNPRHLVRRRGQEARLRCSPMKGHSHVYWYRQLPEEGLKFMVYLQKENIIDESGMPKERFSAEFPKEGPSILRIQQVVRGDSAAYFCASSPATSTDTQYFGPGTRLTVL.

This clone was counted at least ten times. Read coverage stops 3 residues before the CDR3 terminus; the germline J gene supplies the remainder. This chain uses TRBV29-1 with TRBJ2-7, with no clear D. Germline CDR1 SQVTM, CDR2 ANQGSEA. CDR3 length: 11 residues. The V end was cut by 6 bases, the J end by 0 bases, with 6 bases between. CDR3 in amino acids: CSVAASYEQYF. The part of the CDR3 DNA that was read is TGCAGCGTAGCCGCCTCCTACGAG.

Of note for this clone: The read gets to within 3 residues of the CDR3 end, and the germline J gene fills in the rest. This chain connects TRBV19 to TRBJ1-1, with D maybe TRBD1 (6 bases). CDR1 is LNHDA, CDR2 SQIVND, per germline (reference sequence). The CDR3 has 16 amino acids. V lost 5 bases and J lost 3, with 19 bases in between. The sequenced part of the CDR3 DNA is TGTGCCAGTAGTCCGGGACCTACGGAGGGGGACACTGAA. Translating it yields CASSPGPTEGDTE. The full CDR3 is CASSPGPTEGDTEAFF.

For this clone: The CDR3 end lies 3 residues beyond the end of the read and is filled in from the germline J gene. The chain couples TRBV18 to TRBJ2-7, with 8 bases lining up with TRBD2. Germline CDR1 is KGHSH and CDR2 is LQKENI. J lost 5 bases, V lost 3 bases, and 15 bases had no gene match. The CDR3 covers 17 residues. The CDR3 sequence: CASSPPFGSGTINEQYF. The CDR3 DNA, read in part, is TGTGCCAGCTCACCTCCGTTCGGTAGCGGGACAATAAACGAG.